The present TCR beta chain was sequenced within a study of cytomegalovirus exposure and HLA in healthy donors. The study's findings and limits: Several V segments, TRBV6-2 and TRBV6-3 among them, could not be told apart and were dropped. Rarity held for most TCR sequences, but there were some public TCRs that occurred in many donors. Later analysis identified 15,000 to 20,000 TCR beta sequences associated with HLA alleles, using a false discovery rate threshold of 0.05.

Comments on this clone: The antigen remains unidentified.

The study ran its PCR with 60 Vbeta and 13 Jbeta primers. In the study's own analysis: As a later analysis found, there were 70 million to 90 million unique TCR beta chains, of which roughly 11 million were shared. Profiled with immunoSEQ multiplex PCR; TCRdb holds only in-frame clones, not every one. The DNA gave D and trimming, while V, J and clone size come from that table. The table lists about 88,000 clones. V gave up 3 bases and J gave up 7 bases, with 12 bases separating them. Germline values: CDR1 GTSNPN, CDR2 SVGIG (reference sequence). The CDR3 spans 13 residues. The gene calls are TRBV30 and TRBJ2-2; no clear D. The sequence derives from a girl under 18 in good health and CMV-seropositive. Material: PBMCs. In DNA form, the CDR3 reads TGTGCCTGGAGCCCCGCGGCCTTCGGGGAGCTGTTTTTT. Protein sequence: CAWSPAAFGELFF.